The sequence of this TCR beta chain was determined in a study of blood T cell repertoires in COVID-19. Study at large: The samples span acute and convalescent COVID-19 from the United States, Italy and Spain. PBMCs, B-cell-depleted T cells, or T cells provided the cDNA or gDNA that made up the material.

Authors' data handling: Quantification of nucleated cells was approximated via reference gene primer amplification. The protocol was immunoSEQ multiplex PCR, while the TCRdb copy is restricted to in-frame clones and leaves out a portion. The DNA was the basis for D and trimming; V, J and clone size are from that table. The table lists over 75,000 clones, 78% of them singletons, with roughly 15% in the top ten. The length of the CDR3 is 13 residues. Germline V lookup: CDR1 SGHRS, CDR2 YFSETQ. J is TRBJ2-2 and V is TRBV5-1, with 11 bases fitting TRBD2. This receptor was identified in a human donor in a cohort sampled during active COVID-19. Sequencing was performed on peripheral blood. The CDR3 protein is CATSGGNTGELFF. The DNA for the CDR3 is TGCGCAACTAGCGGGGGGAACACCGGGGAGCTGTTTTTT.